Listed below are T cell receptor beta chains from one sample, sequenced in a study of blood T cell repertoires in COVID-19. The method was immunoSEQ multiplex PCR; TCRdb's version includes in-frame clones alone and lacks a portion of them. The data show 80,000 to 95,000 clones, roughly 85% seen once. Sequencing was carried out using peripheral blood. These receptors all stem from a man older than 75 with acute or convalescent COVID-19. Each CDR3 is given with its conserved first and last residue. The order of the fields is D gene, J gene, clone size, V gene, CDR3 DNA, CDR3 protein. A D gene is named only where the DNA matches it firmly. Size values are once, few and many counts, or a class for expanded clones, and some rows have none.

d_call: -; j_call: TRBJ1-4; clone_size: -; v_call: TRBV19; cdr3_nt: TGTGCCAGTCGGGAGACAGTGCTAGATGAAAAACTGTTTTTT; cdr3_aa: CASRETVLDEKLFF
d_call: -; j_call: TRBJ2-7; clone_size: -; v_call: TRBV9; cdr3_nt: TGTGCCAGCAGCCCTAGGACTTACTCCTACGAGCAGTACTTC; cdr3_aa: CASSPRTYSYEQYF
d_call: -; j_call: TRBJ1-3; clone_size: -; v_call: TRBV9; cdr3_nt: TGTGCCAGCAGCGCCCAGAGCGGTTTTCCTGGAAACACCATATATTTT; cdr3_aa: CASSAQSGFPGNTIYF
d_call: -; j_call: TRBJ2-5; clone_size: -; v_call: TRBV15; cdr3_nt: TGTGCCACCAGCAGGAGGCGGGGCAAGGAGACCCAGTACTTC; cdr3_aa: CATSRRRGKETQYF
d_call: -; j_call: TRBJ1-2; clone_size: -; v_call: TRBV19; cdr3_nt: TGTGCCAGTAGTACAGCCGGGGGAGCTAACTATGGCTACACCTTC; cdr3_aa: CASSTAGGANYGYTF
d_call: -; j_call: TRBJ1-5; clone_size: -; v_call: TRBV6-5; cdr3_nt: TGTGCCAGCAGTTACGGGAGGAATCAGCCCCAGCATTTT; cdr3_aa: CASSYGRNQPQHF
d_call: TRBD1; j_call: TRBJ2-4; clone_size: once; v_call: TRBV5-1; cdr3_nt: TGCGCCAGCAGCTTGGGACAGGGAGACATTCAGTACTTC; cdr3_aa: CASSLGQGDIQYF
d_call: -; j_call: TRBJ2-3; clone_size: -; v_call: TRBV6-2/TRBV6-3; cdr3_nt: TGTGCCAGCAGTTACGTGGCGGGTACAGGGTATACAGATACGCAGTATTTT; cdr3_aa: CASSYVAGTGYTDTQYF
d_call: TRBD2; j_call: TRBJ2-1; clone_size: once; v_call: TRBV7-9; cdr3_nt: TGTGCCAGCAGTTATAAAAGCGGGGGGTACAATGAGCAGTTCTTC; cdr3_aa: CASSYKSGGYNEQFF
d_call: TRBD2; j_call: TRBJ2-7; clone_size: -; v_call: TRBV3-1/TRBV3-2; cdr3_nt: TGTGCCAGCAGCCAAGATTGGACTAGCGGGAGGGCCGCGACTCACCAGCAGTACTTC; cdr3_aa: CASSQDWTSGRAATHQQYF
d_call: TRBD2; j_call: TRBJ2-7; clone_size: -; v_call: TRBV11-3; cdr3_nt: TGTGCCAGCAGCTTGGGGGGGGAATCCTACGAGCAGTACTTC; cdr3_aa: CASSLGGESYEQYF
d_call: TRBD2; j_call: TRBJ2-4; clone_size: once; v_call: TRBV28; cdr3_nt: TGTGCCAGCAGTGTAGGGACTAGCCAAAACATTCAGTACTTC; cdr3_aa: CASSVGTSQNIQYF
d_call: TRBD2; j_call: TRBJ2-3; clone_size: -; v_call: TRBV5-1; cdr3_nt: TGCGCCAGCAGCAGGGCGGGAGGGGCAGATACGCAGTATTTT; cdr3_aa: CASSRAGGADTQYF
d_call: TRBD1; j_call: TRBJ1-5; clone_size: -; v_call: TRBV15; cdr3_nt: TGTGCCACCAGCAGGGGAGGACAGGGAACCCTTAGGAGCAATCAGCCCCAGCATTTT; cdr3_aa: CATSRGGQGTLRSNQPQHF
d_call: TRBD1; j_call: TRBJ2-7; clone_size: once; v_call: TRBV5-1; cdr3_nt: TGCGCCAGCACAATAGACAGGGTACAGTCCTACGAGCAGTACTTC; cdr3_aa: CASTIDRVQSYEQYF
d_call: TRBD1; j_call: TRBJ1-2; clone_size: -; v_call: TRBV27; cdr3_nt: TGTGCCAGCAGTCCACGGGACAGGGCTACCTATGGCTACACCTTC; cdr3_aa: CASSPRDRATYGYTF
d_call: -; j_call: TRBJ1-4; clone_size: -; v_call: TRBV6-5; cdr3_nt: TGTGCCAGCGTGCTTGGTTTACGGGAAAAACTGTTTTTT; cdr3_aa: CASVLGLREKLFF
d_call: -; j_call: TRBJ1-1; clone_size: -; v_call: TRBV5-1; cdr3_nt: TGCGCCAGCAGCCTCTCGGTGAACACTGAAGCTTTCTTT; cdr3_aa: CASSLSVNTEAFF
d_call: -; j_call: TRBJ1-1; clone_size: -; v_call: TRBV7-3; cdr3_nt: TGTGCCAGCAGCTTAAGGGGGGGCGCCGCTGAAGCTTTCTTT; cdr3_aa: CASSLRGGAAEAFF
d_call: -; j_call: TRBJ1-5; clone_size: once; v_call: TRBV4-2; cdr3_nt: TGTGCCAGCAGCCCCTGGAAGGGTACGGGGAATCAGCCCCAGCATTTT; cdr3_aa: CASSPWKGTGNQPQHF
d_call: TRBD2; j_call: TRBJ2-7; clone_size: few; v_call: TRBV14; cdr3_nt: TGTGCCAGCAGCCCGGGGACTAACTACGAGCAGTACTTC; cdr3_aa: CASSPGTNYEQYF
d_call: -; j_call: TRBJ2-2; clone_size: few; v_call: TRBV28; cdr3_nt: TGTGCCAGCAGTTTAGGAGGGACGGGGTTAATTACCGGGGAGCTGTTTTTT; cdr3_aa: CASSLGGTGLITGELFF
d_call: TRBD1; j_call: TRBJ1-2; clone_size: -; v_call: TRBV30; cdr3_nt: TGTGCCTGGTTCAGCAAAGGGGGCTGGGATGGCTACACCTTC; cdr3_aa: CAWFSKGGWDGYTF
d_call: -; j_call: TRBJ1-1; clone_size: -; v_call: TRBV18; cdr3_nt: TGTGCCAGCTCACCCGGGCAGGGAAACACTGAAGCTTTCTTT; cdr3_aa: CASSPGQGNTEAFF
d_call: TRBD2; j_call: TRBJ2-3; clone_size: -; v_call: TRBV18; cdr3_nt: TGTGCCAGCTCTCGGGGACTAGCGGGAGCAGATACGCAGTATTTT; cdr3_aa: CASSRGLAGADTQYF
d_call: -; j_call: TRBJ1-2; clone_size: -; v_call: TRBV11-1; cdr3_nt: TGTGCCAGCAGCTTGCAGGGTTTTGACTATGGCTACACCTTC; cdr3_aa: CASSLQGFDYGYTF
d_call: -; j_call: TRBJ1-5; clone_size: -; v_call: TRBV15; cdr3_nt: TGTGCCACCAGCAGAGACAAGGGGGGCAATCAGCCCCAGCATTTT; cdr3_aa: CATSRDKGGNQPQHF
d_call: -; j_call: TRBJ2-5; clone_size: -; v_call: TRBV6-6; cdr3_nt: TGTGCCAGCAGTCTCGGAGGCCCCCAAGAGACCCAGTACTTC; cdr3_aa: CASSLGGPQETQYF
d_call: -; j_call: TRBJ2-5; clone_size: -; v_call: TRBV5-1; cdr3_nt: TGCGCCAGCAGTGGGTCGGGAGATTTCCAAGAGACCCAGTACTTC; cdr3_aa: CASSGSGDFQETQYF
d_call: -; j_call: TRBJ2-3; clone_size: -; v_call: TRBV9; cdr3_nt: TGTGCCAGCAGCGTAGCCTTAGCGCGCACAGATACGCAGTATTTT; cdr3_aa: CASSVALARTDTQYF
d_call: -; j_call: TRBJ1-3; clone_size: -; v_call: TRBV6-5; cdr3_nt: TGTGCCAGCAGTTACCGGGGGGACTCTGGAAACACCATATATTTT; cdr3_aa: CASSYRGDSGNTIYF
d_call: -; j_call: TRBJ1-2; clone_size: -; v_call: TRBV29-1; cdr3_nt: TGCAGCGTTGAAGTTCCCAATCAGGGCTACACCTTC; cdr3_aa: CSVEVPNQGYTF
d_call: -; j_call: TRBJ2-7; clone_size: -; v_call: TRBV28; cdr3_nt: TGTGCCAGCAGTCCCGGGACTCCGAGCTCCTACGAGCAGTACTTC; cdr3_aa: CASSPGTPSSYEQYF
d_call: -; j_call: TRBJ1-2; clone_size: -; v_call: TRBV15; cdr3_nt: TGTGCCACCAGCAGGGGGGGTGGCAAAAACTATGGCTACACCTTC; cdr3_aa: CATSRGGGKNYGYTF
d_call: TRBD1; j_call: TRBJ2-5; clone_size: -; v_call: TRBV30; cdr3_nt: TGTGCCTCCACGACAGGGGGATGGCAAGAGACCCAGTACTTC; cdr3_aa: CASTTGGWQETQYF
d_call: TRBD2; j_call: TRBJ2-7; clone_size: -; v_call: TRBV24-1; cdr3_nt: TGTGCCACCGCAACTAGCGGGAGTTCCTACGAGCAGTACTTC; cdr3_aa: CATATSGSSYEQYF
d_call: -; j_call: TRBJ2-5; clone_size: -; v_call: TRBV7-2; cdr3_nt: TGTGCCAGCAGCTCTCGGGTCGGGGGGACCCAGTACTTC; cdr3_aa: CASSSRVGGTQYF
d_call: TRBD2; j_call: TRBJ2-3; clone_size: -; v_call: TRBV9; cdr3_nt: TGTGCCAGCAGCGTAGCTTTTGGTAGCGGGAGTCGAGATACGCAGTATTTT; cdr3_aa: CASSVAFGSGSRDTQYF
d_call: -; j_call: TRBJ1-2; clone_size: -; v_call: TRBV19; cdr3_nt: TGTGCCAGTATTAAAGGGGCCGCGGCCTCCCCCTTCGGGGGCTACACCTTC; cdr3_aa: CASIKGAAASPFGGYTF
d_call: TRBD2; j_call: TRBJ2-1; clone_size: -; v_call: TRBV24-1; cdr3_nt: TGTGCCACCAGTGATGCGGGACTAGGGTATGAGCAGTTCTTC; cdr3_aa: CATSDAGLGYEQFF
d_call: TRBD1; j_call: TRBJ1-2; clone_size: -; v_call: TRBV5-1; cdr3_nt: TGCGCCAGCAGCTTGGCCGCAGGGGGCCCGACTGGCTATGGCTACACCTTC; cdr3_aa: CASSLAAGGPTGYGYTF
d_call: -; j_call: TRBJ1-2; clone_size: -; v_call: TRBV27; cdr3_nt: TGTGCCAGCAGTTTATACGGGGGAACGCCGAGTGGCTACACCTTC; cdr3_aa: CASSLYGGTPSGYTF
d_call: TRBD2; j_call: TRBJ2-7; clone_size: -; v_call: TRBV29-1; cdr3_nt: TGCAGCGCCGCGGCCGGGAGGTACGAGCAGTACTTC; cdr3_aa: CSAAAGRYEQYF
d_call: TRBD2; j_call: TRBJ2-7; clone_size: -; v_call: TRBV6-2/TRBV6-3; cdr3_nt: TGTGCCAGCAGTTCCGGACTAGCGGGAGGGCCGGGCGAGCAGTACTTC; cdr3_aa: CASSSGLAGGPGEQYF
d_call: TRBD2; j_call: TRBJ2-2; clone_size: -; v_call: TRBV19; cdr3_nt: TGTGCCAGTTGCGGGACTAGCGGCACCGGGGAGCTGTTTTTT; cdr3_aa: CASCGTSGTGELFF
d_call: TRBD1; j_call: TRBJ2-7; clone_size: -; v_call: TRBV11-2; cdr3_nt: TGTGCCAGCAGCAATTACAGGGGGGCTGGGTACGAGCAGTACTTC; cdr3_aa: CASSNYRGAGYEQYF
d_call: TRBD1; j_call: TRBJ2-7; clone_size: -; v_call: TRBV6-5; cdr3_nt: TGTGCCAGCAGTACCGGGACAGGGGGCGCGCGACAGTACTTC; cdr3_aa: CASSTGTGGARQYF
d_call: -; j_call: TRBJ2-7; clone_size: few; v_call: TRBV28; cdr3_nt: TGTGCCAGTACAGGCCTCTACGAGCAGTACTTC; cdr3_aa: CASTGLYEQYF